The 19 T cell receptor beta chains given below trace back to one sample, sequenced in a study of T cells after yellow fever vaccination. TCRdb reprocessed the 5' RACE reads with MiXCR, giving one entry per CDR3 protein. Among hundreds of thousands of distinct CDR3 sequences, less than 20% were seen once, and the ten largest hold around an eighth. Material: PBMCs, obtained 15 days after the yellow fever booster vaccination. These receptors were collected from a man under 40 who received the YFV17D yellow fever vaccine.

The table lists this clonotype with a few counts. The CDR3, as DNA: TGTGCCAGCAGCGTAGACGCTCAGGGAAATTCACCCCTCCACTTT. As protein: CASSVDAQGNSPLHF. The rearrangement links TRBV9 to TRBJ1-6; D may be TRBD1 (5 bases). Per germline, CDR1 SGDLS and CDR2 YYNGEE. The germline V and J ends were trimmed by 0 bases and 7 bases, with 11 bases remaining between them. CDR3 size: 15 residues.

V and J are TRBV5-1 and TRBJ2-3; TRBD2 matches at 10 bases. The CDR3 consists of 15 residues. V gave up 5 bases and J gave up 5 bases; unmatched junction bases: 8. CDR1 is SGHRS, CDR2 YFSETQ, per germline. The CDR3 sequence is CASRILAGVRDTQYF. CDR3 nucleotides: TGCGCCAGCAGGATCCTAGCGGGAGTGAGAGATACGCAGTATTTT.

The chain links TRBV27 to TRBJ2-2; D is undetermined. The CDR3 is 13 amino acids. Deletions cut 6 bases from V and 3 bases from J, with 8 bases between. Germline CDR1 MNHEY, CDR2 SMNVEV (reference sequence). Here the CDR3 reads CASRGGDTGELFF. Written as DNA, the CDR3 is TGTGCCAGCAGAGGCGGAGACACCGGGGAGCTGTTTTTT.

This clonotype was seen at least ten times. The chain employs TRBV12-3 or TRBV12-4 and TRBJ2-7, with TRBD2 identical over 8 bases. The trim removed 6 bases at V and 6 bases at J, leaving 4 bases unmatched. There are 12 residues in the CDR3. This CDR3 reads CASSHGGGEQYF. The CDR3 bases are TGTGCCAGCAGCCACGGGGGGGGCGAGCAGTACTTC.

This clonotype was detected only a few times. V gene TRBV20-1 combines with J gene TRBJ2-2, with TRBD2 matching over 8 bases. Unmatched junction bases numbered 6, after V lost 5 bases and J lost 4 bases. Germline lookup yields CDR1 DFQATT and CDR2 SNEGSKA (reference sequence). The CDR3 contains 14 residues. The CDR3 reads CSARRAGGTGELFF. In DNA, the CDR3 is TGCAGTGCTCGAAGGGCGGGGGGCACCGGGGAGCTGTTTTTT.

The chain combines TRBV24-1 with TRBJ2-1, with no clear D. The CDR3 consists of 13 residues. The germline gives CDR1 KGHDR, CDR2 SFDVKD. V dropped 0 bases and J dropped 4 bases, with 3 bases sitting between them. The CDR3 DNA reads TGTGCCACCAGTGATTTGCTGTACAATGAGCAGTTCTTC. This translates into CATSDLLYNEQFF.

The chain combines TRBV27 with TRBJ1-5; D unresolved. The ends were cut back, 4 bases at V and 11 bases at J, with 15 bases in the middle. The CDR3 has 13 amino acids. Germline values: CDR1 MNHEY, CDR2 SMNVEV (reference sequence). The CDR3 DNA sequence: TGTGCCAGCAGTTCCCGCCCCGACTTGGCCCAGCATTTT. It is translated as CASSSRPDLAQHF.

V is TRBV10-2 and J is TRBJ2-4; 7 bases fit TRBD1. J was trimmed by 6 bases and V by 5 bases; bases with no gene match: 7. The CDR3 contains 14 residues. The germline CDR1 and CDR2 sequences are WSHSY and SAAADI. The CDR3 region has the DNA TGCGCCAGCAGTTACCAGACAGGGCGAAACATTCAGTACTTC. It codes for CASSYQTGRNIQYF.

This clonotype was seen a handful of times. The chain recombines TRBV5-1 with TRBJ2-7; D is undetermined. Trimming removed 1 base at V and 4 bases at J, with 9 bases between. The CDR3 spans 13 residues. Germline CDR1 reads SGHRS; CDR2 reads YFSETQ. CDR3 amino acids: CASSLSLDYEQYF. CDR3 coding DNA: TGCGCCAGCAGCTTGTCGTTGGATTACGAGCAGTACTTC.

There are a few counts of this clonotype. This chain connects TRBV20-1 to TRBJ2-3; 10 nucleotides align to TRBD2. This CDR3 region has 17 residues. With 4 bases clipped from V and 1 base from J, the junction kept 11 bases outside the gene matches. Per the germline V gene, CDR1 is DFQATT and CDR2 is SNEGSKA (reference sequence). For the CDR3, the DNA is TGCAGTGCTAACCCGATAGCTAGCGGGAGCCGCACAGATACGCAGTATTTT. The encoded protein is CSANPIASGSRTDTQYF.

The rearrangement links TRBV20-1 to TRBJ2-1, with 11 nucleotides matching TRBD1. There are 13 residues in the CDR3. V shed 6 bases and J 8 bases; nucleotides not matched to a gene: 6. Germline-derived CDR1 and CDR2 are DFQATT and SNEGSKA (reference sequence). The CDR3 sequence: CSAGQGATHEQFF. Written as DNA, the CDR3 is TGCAGTGCAGGACAGGGGGCGACACATGAGCAGTTCTTC.

This clonotype was detected only a few times. The chain's CDR3 is CASSYSPPDKFYEQYF. In nucleotides, the CDR3 is TGTGCCAGCAGTTACTCGCCCCCAGACAAATTCTACGAGCAGTACTTC. V gene TRBV6-5 combines with J gene TRBJ2-7; no reliable D call. CDR3 length equals 16 residues. Between the trimmed V and J ends, which lost 0 bases and 3 bases, there was a span of 15 bases. Germline assignment: CDR1 MNHEY and CDR2 SVGAGI.

This clonotype was seen a few times. The rearrangement uses TRBV6-5 and TRBJ2-3; unclear D gene. Trimming took 2 bases from V and 0 from J, leaving 9 bases between them. Germline CDR1 reads MNHEY; CDR2 reads SVGAGI. CDR3 length: 15 residues. This chain's CDR3 is CASSYGVGSTDTQYF. The CDR3 DNA reads TGTGCCAGCAGTTACGGGGTGGGCAGCACAGATACGCAGTATTTT.

The chain uses TRBV7-8 and TRBJ2-3; TRBD2 is a possible D gene (6 bases). Germline V gives CDR1 SGHVS, CDR2 FQNEAQ. V was clipped by 4 bases and J by 5 bases, with 19 bases between them. The CDR3 runs to 16 residues. The CDR3 sequence is CASSSLAAGNQDTQYF. The CDR3 DNA reads TGTGCCAGCAGCTCCCTAGCTGCGGGAAATCAAGATACGCAGTATTTT.

This clonotype was recorded a few times. This chain joins TRBV25-1 and TRBJ1-1; 8 bases are a match to TRBD1. The trim removed 8 bases at V and 3 bases at J, leaving 8 bases unmatched. The CDR3 sequence is 14 residues long. Per the germline V gene, CDR1 is MGHDK and CDR2 is SYGVNS. The CDR3 DNA sequence: TGTGCCAGCCGAGAGACAGGGGCGGACACTGAAGCTTTCTTT. It translates to CASRETGADTEAFF.

The chain uses TRBV7-3 and TRBJ1-1; D remains unclear. From germline, CDR1 is SGHTA and CDR2 FQGTGA. Trimming shortened V by 3 bases and J by 4 bases, and 9 bases separated the two germline ends. This CDR3 is built from 13 residues. CDR3 amino acids: CASSFEEGTEAFF. CDR3 nucleotides: TGTGCCAGCAGCTTCGAGGAGGGCACTGAAGCTTTCTTT.

This clonotype was observed a handful of times. The chain couples TRBV4-1 to TRBJ2-3; D unclear. This CDR3 is built from 15 residues. The V end lost 4 bases, the J end lost 2 bases, and 13 bases lay between the germline ends. Germline CDR1 is MGHRA and CDR2 is YSYEKL. The CDR3 nucleotides are TGCGCCAGCAGCCGGACGTACGCCCCCACAGATACGCAGTATTTT. Translating it yields CASSRTYAPTDTQYF.

The chain carries TRBV6-2 or TRBV6-3 and TRBJ2-3; D gene ambiguous. In germline, CDR1 is MNHEY, CDR2 SVGEGT. CDR3 length equals 12 residues. V was cut by 6 bases and J by 4 bases, with 8 bases left in between. The CDR3 sequence: CASSRIPDTQYF. The CDR3 coding sequence is TGTGCCAGCAGCCGAATACCAGATACGCAGTATTTT.

This chain joins TRBV19 and TRBJ2-1; 9 nucleotides line up with TRBD1. V lost 6 bases to trimming and J lost 7 bases; unmatched junction nucleotides: 7. The CDR3 consists of 14 residues. Germline CDR1 reads LNHDA; CDR2 reads SQIVND (reference sequence). The CDR3 is CASRPGQGANEQFF. For the CDR3, the DNA is TGTGCCAGTAGGCCGGGACAGGGAGCAAATGAGCAGTTCTTC.